This TCR beta chain stems from a study of breast tumors, draining lymph nodes, adjacent tissues. Each CDR3 protein gets one entry after TCRdb re-called the multiplex PCR reads with MiXCR. The sample has about 130,000 distinct CDR3 sequences, 21% seen once. Axillary draining lymph nodes of breast cancer patients supplied the node samples. With respect to this clonotype: Its antigen is currently unknown.

The CDR3 has 16 amino acids. Germline-derived CDR1 and CDR2 are MDHEN and SYDVKM. After removal of 9 bases from V and 0 bases from J, the junction contained 11 bases not matched to a gene. Study-wide points: Compared with basal-like, luminal-like tumors shared significantly more repertoire with nontumor tissue. That most tumor T cells come from lymph nodes remained unproven. Tumor TCR diversity was below lymph nodes but above nontumor tissue.

Sequenced input: axillary lymph node tissue. The chain couples TRBV28 to TRBJ1-5; 7 bases align to TRBD1. The sequence was collected from a female donor with breast cancer. Some clones in this sample may be carry-over from other donors' samples. The CDR3 is CASLKQGSYSNQPQHF. The CDR3 region has the DNA TGTGCCAGTCTTAAACAGGGGTCTTATAGCAATCAGCCCCAGCATTTT.